This T cell receptor (beta chain) was recovered during a study of T cell clonotyping in hematopoietic cell transplantation. V was shortened by 0 bases and J by 2 bases, with 11 bases between the two germline ends. This CDR3 region has 15 residues. Germline lookup yields CDR1 MGHRA and CDR2 YSYEKL. TCRdb's copy holds only in-frame clones and misses some; the assay was immunoSEQ multiplex PCR. Of about 13,000 clones listed, 75% to 95% are singletons. The source material was peripheral blood mononuclear cells. This TCR was sampled from a man aged 25-45 years in good health. Some clones in this sample may be carry-over from other donors' samples. J is TRBJ2-7 and V is TRBV4-1; no reliable D call. CDR3 coding DNA: TGCGCCAGCAGCCAAGAGAGGTCGGGTGCCTACGAGCAGTACTTC. It is translated as CASSQERSGAYEQYF.